Included here is one T cell receptor beta chain sequence, with context. The data were obtained in a study of OX40 agonist ivuxolimab in advanced cancers. This CDR3 is built from 14 residues. The trim removed 6 bases at V and 11 bases at J, leaving 9 bases unmatched. Germline-derived CDR1 and CDR2 are SNHLY and FYNNEI. Generated by immunoSEQ multiplex PCR, the TCRdb table keeps only in-frame clones and is missing some. The table has tens of thousands of clones, 80% to 90% seen once. The sequencing here drew on CD4+ or CD8+ T cells sorted from blood, taken in a trial of the OX40 agonist ivuxolimab. The V gene is TRBV2, the J gene TRBJ2-5; 13 bases are a match to TRBD2. This receptor was taken from an adult with an advanced solid tumor such as melanoma, head and neck, liver or kidney cancer. The CDR3 here is CASSHRTSGSTQYF. CDR3 coding DNA: TGTGCCAGCAGCCACCGGACTAGCGGGAGTACTCAGTACTTC.